This T cell receptor (beta chain) was documented in a study of blood T cells in healthy people across ages. Points from the study as a whole: Per-million-T-cell TCR beta diversity fell roughly linearly with age.

A second PCR, run for 7 to 11 cycles, used a sample-barcoded 5' primer plus a J-beta primer mix. Using its own MiXCR run on the 5' RACE reads, TCRdb lists one record per CDR3 protein. This sample has about 1.5 million distinct CDR3 sequences; 40% to 45% occur once, and the top ten carry about 3.8%. Between the trimmed V and J ends, which lost 0 bases and 4 bases, there was a span of 12 bases. The CDR3 has 15 amino acids. In germline, CDR1 is LGHNA, CDR2 YSLEER. A note on this clonotype: Its antigen remains unknown.

This chain links TRBV4-3 with TRBJ1-1, with D perhaps matching TRBD1 (6 bases). The sequencing input was blood. This receptor was taken from a woman between 18 and 30 years old in good health. CDR3 coding DNA: TGCGCCAGCAGCCAAGATGCCAGGGGTCCCACTGAAGCTTTCTTT. Translating gives CASSQDARGPTEAFF.